These T cell receptor beta chains were read from a single sample in a study of blood T cells in healthy people across ages. Each CDR3 protein is one row after TCRdb ran MiXCR on the 5' RACE reads. This table has over a million distinct CDR3 sequences, under 45% appearing once. Sequencing was done on a sample of blood. These receptors all come from an older woman in good health. The CDR3 runs from the conserved cysteine through the conserved F or W. D genes are given only for firm matches. Only part of the rows carry a size: once, few, many, or a class if the clone is expanded.

few,NA,TRBV29-1,TRBJ2-1,TGCAGCGTTGAAGTCAGGGGAAATGAGCAGTTCTTC,CSVEVRGNEQFF
NA,NA,TRBV4-2,TRBJ2-1,TGTGCCAGCAGCCAAGCCCGGGAGTTACTCAATGAGCAGTTCTTC,CASSQARELLNEQFF
NA,NA,TRBV15,TRBJ1-4,TGTGCCACCAGCAGAGTTGGAGGGATTGGAACTAATGAAAAACTGTTTTTT,CATSRVGGIGTNEKLFF
few,TRBD2,TRBV7-2,TRBJ2-5,TGTGCCAGCAGCAGTTCACTAGCGGGAGGACGGGGACAAGAGACCCAGTACTTC,CASSSSLAGGRGQETQYF
few,TRBD2,TRBV7-9,TRBJ2-1,TGTGCCAGCAGCTCCCTAGCGGGGGTTGTTAGTGAGCAGTTCTTC,CASSSLAGVVSEQFF
NA,NA,TRBV4-1,TRBJ2-2,TGCGCCAGCAGCCAAGATGGGTGGAGCGGGCAGAACACCGGGGAGCTGTTTTTT,CASSQDGWSGQNTGELFF
NA,TRBD1,TRBV20-1,TRBJ2-5,TGCAGTGCTAGCGAGTCCCTCGGACAGGGGCAAGAGACCCAGTACTTC,CSASESLGQGQETQYF
NA,TRBD1,TRBV20-1,TRBJ2-6,TGCAGTGCTAGAGGTCGGGACAGGGGTGGAGGGGCCAACGTCCTAACTTTC,CSARGRDRGGGANVLTF
NA,NA,TRBV20-1,TRBJ2-3,TGCAGCAACCGGGACCTTGTCACAGATACGCAGTATTTT,CSNRDLVTDTQYF
few,NA,TRBV20-1,TRBJ2-5,TGCAGTGCTAACAGGGACGAGACCCAGTACTTC,CSANRDETQYF
few,NA,TRBV29-1,TRBJ1-2,TGCAGCGTTGAAGATCGGACCCTCAGGGTCCCTGGCTACACCTTC,CSVEDRTLRVPGYTF
NA,TRBD1,TRBV7-6,TRBJ2-1,TGTGCCAGCAGCTTCCTCGGACAGGACCAATACAATGAGCAGTTCTTC,CASSFLGQDQYNEQFF
NA,TRBD1,TRBV7-7,TRBJ2-5,TGTGCCAGCAGCTTGGGGACAGGGGATGGCGAGACCCAGTACTTC,CASSLGTGDGETQYF
few,NA,TRBV10-3,TRBJ2-3,TGTGCCATCAGTGAGTCGAAAACTCTCACAGATACGCAGTATTTT,CAISESKTLTDTQYF
few,TRBD2,TRBV7-9,TRBJ2-7,TGTGCCAGCAGCGCTAACCTAGCGGGAGGCGACGAGCAGTACTTC,CASSANLAGGDEQYF
NA,NA,TRBV4-1,TRBJ1-5,TGCGCCAGCAGCCAAGATTGGGCGGCATTGGGGCCCCAGCATTTT,CASSQDWAALGPQHF
few,NA,TRBV20-1,TRBJ2-1,TGCAGTGCTAGATCGAAAAGTTGGAATGAGCAGTTCTTC,CSARSKSWNEQFF
NA,TRBD2,TRBV3-1,TRBJ2-4,TGTGCCAGCAGCGGTAGGACTAGCGGGACCCGTAACATTCAGTACTTC,CASSGRTSGTRNIQYF
NA,TRBD1,TRBV28,TRBJ2-7,TGTGCCAGCAGTTTATCAGCAGGGACAGGGACTGATGGTGAGCAGTACTTC,CASSLSAGTGTDGEQYF
NA,NA,TRBV12-3/TRBV12-4,TRBJ1-2,TGTGCCAGCAGTTTACTCGGGGCCCATGGCTACACCTTC,CASSLLGAHGYTF
few,NA,TRBV11-2,TRBJ2-7,TGTGCCAGCAGTTGGCCTGATGTGACAGAGATTACCTACGAGCAGTACTTC,CASSWPDVTEITYEQYF
many,NA,TRBV9,TRBJ2-7,TGTGCCAGCAGCGCCTCCGGGACCTCCTCCTACGAGCAGTACTTC,CASSASGTSSYEQYF
many,TRBD1,TRBV10-3,TRBJ2-7,TGTGCCATCAGGGACACGGGACAGGGGGCAGTATACGAGCAGTACTTC,CAIRDTGQGAVYEQYF
NA,TRBD2,TRBV12-3/TRBV12-4,TRBJ2-1,TGTGCCAGCCGGGGGACTAGCGGGGGTGAGCAGTTCTTC,CASRGTSGGEQFF
NA,TRBD2,TRBV5-4,TRBJ2-5,TGTGCCAGCAGCCTCGGGGCTAGCGGGATACAAGAGACCCAGTACTTC,CASSLGASGIQETQYF
NA,NA,TRBV6-1,TRBJ2-7,TGTGCCAGCAGTGTTCGCATTCGGGAATACAATGAGCAGTACTTC,CASSVRIREYNEQYF
NA,NA,TRBV7-9,TRBJ2-7,TGTGCCAGCACCCAGTCAGAGGGGGCCTACGAGCAGTACTTC,CASTQSEGAYEQYF
NA,NA,TRBV27,TRBJ2-1,TGTGCCAGCAGCCGAGGGGTCAACAATGAGCAGTTCTTC,CASSRGVNNEQFF
few,NA,TRBV10-3,TRBJ2-2,TGTGCCATCACTCCGGGACGAATCGGCGGGGAGCTGTTTTTT,CAITPGRIGGELFF
few,NA,TRBV6-4,TRBJ2-3,TGTGCCAGCAGTGACGAGGGCACAGATACGCAGTATTTT,CASSDEGTDTQYF
NA,TRBD1,TRBV29-1,TRBJ1-4,TGCAGCGTTGGAGGGACAGGGGGTATCGGTGAAAAACTGTTTTTT,CSVGGTGGIGEKLFF